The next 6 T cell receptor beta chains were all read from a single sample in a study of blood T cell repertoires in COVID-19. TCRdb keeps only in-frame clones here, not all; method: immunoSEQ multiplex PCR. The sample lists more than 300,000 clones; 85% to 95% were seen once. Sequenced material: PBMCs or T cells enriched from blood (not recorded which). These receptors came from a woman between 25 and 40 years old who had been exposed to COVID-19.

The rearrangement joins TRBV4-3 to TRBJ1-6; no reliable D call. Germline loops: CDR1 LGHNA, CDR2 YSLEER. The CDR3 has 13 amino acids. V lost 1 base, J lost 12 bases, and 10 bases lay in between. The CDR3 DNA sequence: TGCGCCAGCAGCCAAGTAGAAACTCTACCCCTCCACTTT. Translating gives CASSQVETLPLHF.

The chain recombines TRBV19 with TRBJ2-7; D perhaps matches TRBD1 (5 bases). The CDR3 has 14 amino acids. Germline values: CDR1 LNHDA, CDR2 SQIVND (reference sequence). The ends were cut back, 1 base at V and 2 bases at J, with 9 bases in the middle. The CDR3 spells CASSIAVQAYEQYF. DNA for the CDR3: TGTGCCAGTAGTATAGCGGTACAGGCCTACGAGCAGTACTTC. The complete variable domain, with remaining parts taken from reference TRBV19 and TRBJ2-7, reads DGGITQSPKYLFRKEGQNVTLSCEQNLNHDAMYWYRQDPGQGLRLIYYSQIVNDFQKGDIAEGYSVSREKKESFPLTVTSAQKNPTAFYLCASSIAVQAYEQYFGPGTRLTVT.

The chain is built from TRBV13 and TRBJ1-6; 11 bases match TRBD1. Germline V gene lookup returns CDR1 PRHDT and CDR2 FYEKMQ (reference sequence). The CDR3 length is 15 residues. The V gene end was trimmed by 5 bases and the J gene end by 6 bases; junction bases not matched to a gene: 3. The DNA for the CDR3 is TGTGCCAGCAGCGGACAGGGGGCAGCTAATTCACCCCTCCACTTT. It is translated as CASSGQGAANSPLHF. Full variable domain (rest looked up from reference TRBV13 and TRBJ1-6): AAGVIQSPRHLIKEKRETATLKCYPIPRHDTVYWYQQGPGQDPQFLISFYEKMQSDKGSIPDRFSAQQFSDYHSELNMSSLELGDSALYFCASSGQGAANSPLHFGNGTRLTVT.

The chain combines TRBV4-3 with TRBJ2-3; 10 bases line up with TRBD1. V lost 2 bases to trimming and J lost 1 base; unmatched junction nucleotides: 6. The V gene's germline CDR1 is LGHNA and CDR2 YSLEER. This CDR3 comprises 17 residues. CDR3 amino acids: CASSQSGTGARTDTQYF. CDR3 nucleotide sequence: TGCGCCAGCAGCCAATCCGGGACAGGGGCCCGCACAGATACGCAGTATTTT.

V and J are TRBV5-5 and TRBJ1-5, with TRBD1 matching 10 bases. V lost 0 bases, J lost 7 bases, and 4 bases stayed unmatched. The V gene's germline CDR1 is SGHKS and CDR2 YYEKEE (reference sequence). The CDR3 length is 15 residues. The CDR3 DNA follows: TGTGCCAGCAGCTTGGGGGGGGACAGGGGACAGCCCCAGCATTTT. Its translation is CASSLGGDRGQPQHF.

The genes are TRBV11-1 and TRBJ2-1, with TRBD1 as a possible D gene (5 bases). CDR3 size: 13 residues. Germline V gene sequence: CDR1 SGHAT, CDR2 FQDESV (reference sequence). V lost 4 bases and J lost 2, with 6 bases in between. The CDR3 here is CASSSQAYNEQFF. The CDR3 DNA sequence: TGTGCCAGCAGCTCACAGGCCTACAATGAGCAGTTCTTC.